Given below is one TCR beta chain in context. The length of the CDR3 is 13 residues. The V and J ends lost 6 bases and 5 bases respectively, with 11 bases between them. The V gene's germline CDR1 is LNHDA and CDR2 SQIVND (reference sequence). Time point defined: cycle 4 day 1 (C4D1), after six to seven weeks of nivolumab. There was relapse after autologous stem cell transplantation in every patient, and there was variation in brentuximab vedotin exposure. This entry belongs to a study of PD-1 blockade in classical Hodgkin lymphoma. Produced via immunoSEQ multiplex PCR; TCRdb's table is partial and in-frame only. The sample has over 25,000 clones, approximately 68% seen once.

The sequenced sample was peripheral blood mononuclear cells (PBMCs), obtained before the fourth cycle of nivolumab. The receptor was isolated from a human donor with classical Hodgkin lymphoma. The chain links TRBV19 to TRBJ1-5; the D gene is possibly TRBD1 (5 bases). The CDR3, as DNA: TGTGCCAGTAGGTGGGGCGTGGATCAGCCCCAGCATTTT. Its translation is CASRWGVDQPQHF. The entire variable domain, with the rest obtained from reference TRBV19 and TRBJ1-5, is as follows: DGGITQSPKYLFRKEGQNVTLSCEQNLNHDAMYWYRQDPGQGLRLIYYSQIVNDFQKGDIAEGYSVSREKKESFPLTVTSAQKNPTAFYLCASRWGVDQPQHFGDGTRLSIL.